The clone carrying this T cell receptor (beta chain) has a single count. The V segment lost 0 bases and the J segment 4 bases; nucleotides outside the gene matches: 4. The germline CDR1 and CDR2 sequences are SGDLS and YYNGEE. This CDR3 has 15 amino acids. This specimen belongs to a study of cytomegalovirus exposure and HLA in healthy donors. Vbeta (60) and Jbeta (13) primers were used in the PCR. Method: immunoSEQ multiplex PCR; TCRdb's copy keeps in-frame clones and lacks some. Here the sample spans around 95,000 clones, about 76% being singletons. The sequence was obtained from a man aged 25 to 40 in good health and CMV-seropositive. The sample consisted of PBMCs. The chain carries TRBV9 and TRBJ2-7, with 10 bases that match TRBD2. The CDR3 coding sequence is TGTGCCAGCAGCGTAGATGTTAGCGGGGGGTACGAGCAGTACTTC. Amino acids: CASSVDVSGGYEQYF.